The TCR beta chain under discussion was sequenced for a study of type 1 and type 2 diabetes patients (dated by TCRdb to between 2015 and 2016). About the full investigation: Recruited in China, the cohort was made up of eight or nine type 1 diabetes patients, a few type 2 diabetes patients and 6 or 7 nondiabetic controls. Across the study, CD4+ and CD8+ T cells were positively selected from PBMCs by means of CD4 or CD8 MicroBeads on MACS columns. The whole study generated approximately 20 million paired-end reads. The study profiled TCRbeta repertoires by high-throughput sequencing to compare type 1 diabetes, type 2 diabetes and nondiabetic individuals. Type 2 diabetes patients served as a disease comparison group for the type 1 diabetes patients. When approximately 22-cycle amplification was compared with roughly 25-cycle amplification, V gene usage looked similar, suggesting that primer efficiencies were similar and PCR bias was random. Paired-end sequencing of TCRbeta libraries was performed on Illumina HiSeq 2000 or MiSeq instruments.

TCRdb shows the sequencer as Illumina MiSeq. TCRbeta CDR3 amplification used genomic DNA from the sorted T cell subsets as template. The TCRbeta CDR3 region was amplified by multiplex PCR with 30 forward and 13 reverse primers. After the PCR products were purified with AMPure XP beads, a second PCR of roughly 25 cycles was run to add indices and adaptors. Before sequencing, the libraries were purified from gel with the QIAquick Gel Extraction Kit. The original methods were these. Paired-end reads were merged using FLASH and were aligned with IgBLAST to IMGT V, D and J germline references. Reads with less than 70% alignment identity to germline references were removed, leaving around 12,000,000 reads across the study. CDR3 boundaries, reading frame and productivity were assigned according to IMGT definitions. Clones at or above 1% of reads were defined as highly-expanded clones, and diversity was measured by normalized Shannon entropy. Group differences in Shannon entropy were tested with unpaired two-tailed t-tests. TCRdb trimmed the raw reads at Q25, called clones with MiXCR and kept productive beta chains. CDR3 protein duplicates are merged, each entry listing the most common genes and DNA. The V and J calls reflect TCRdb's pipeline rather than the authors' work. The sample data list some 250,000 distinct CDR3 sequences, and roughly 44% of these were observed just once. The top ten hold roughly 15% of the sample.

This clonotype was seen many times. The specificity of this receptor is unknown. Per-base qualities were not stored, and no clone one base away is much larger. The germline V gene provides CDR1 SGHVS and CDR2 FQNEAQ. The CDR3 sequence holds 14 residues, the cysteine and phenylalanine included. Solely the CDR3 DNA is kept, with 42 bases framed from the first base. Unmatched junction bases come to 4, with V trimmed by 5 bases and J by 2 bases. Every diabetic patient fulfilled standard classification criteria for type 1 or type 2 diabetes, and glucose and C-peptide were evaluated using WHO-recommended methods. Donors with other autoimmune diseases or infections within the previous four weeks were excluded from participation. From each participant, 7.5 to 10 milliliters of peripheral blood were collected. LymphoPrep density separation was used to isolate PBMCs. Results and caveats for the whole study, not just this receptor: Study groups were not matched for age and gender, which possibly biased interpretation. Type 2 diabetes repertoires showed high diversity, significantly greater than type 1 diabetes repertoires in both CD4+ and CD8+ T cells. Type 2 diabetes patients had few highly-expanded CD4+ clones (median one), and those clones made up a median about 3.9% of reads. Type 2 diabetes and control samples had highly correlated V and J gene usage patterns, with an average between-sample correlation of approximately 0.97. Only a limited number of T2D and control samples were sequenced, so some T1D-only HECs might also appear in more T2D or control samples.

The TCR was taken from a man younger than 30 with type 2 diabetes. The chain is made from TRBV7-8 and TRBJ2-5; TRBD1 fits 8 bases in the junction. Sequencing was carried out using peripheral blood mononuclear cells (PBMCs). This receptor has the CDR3 CASSGGTGQETQYF. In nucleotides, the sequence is TGTGCCAGCAGCGGAGGGACAGGACAAGAGACCCAGTACTTC.